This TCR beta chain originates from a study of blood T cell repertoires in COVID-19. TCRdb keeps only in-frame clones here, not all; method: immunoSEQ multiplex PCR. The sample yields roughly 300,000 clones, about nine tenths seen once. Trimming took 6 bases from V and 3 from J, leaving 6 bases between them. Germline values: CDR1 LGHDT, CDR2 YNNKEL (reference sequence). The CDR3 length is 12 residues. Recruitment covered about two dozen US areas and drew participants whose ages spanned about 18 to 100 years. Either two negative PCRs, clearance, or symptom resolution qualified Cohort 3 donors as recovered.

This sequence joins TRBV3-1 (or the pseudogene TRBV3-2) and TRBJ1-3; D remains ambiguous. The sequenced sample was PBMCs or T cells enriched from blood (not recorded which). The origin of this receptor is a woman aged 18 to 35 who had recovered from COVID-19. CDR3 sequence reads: CASRAVGNTIYF. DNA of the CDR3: TGTGCCAGCAGGGCGGTTGGAAACACCATATATTTT.